What follows are 15 T cell receptor beta chains derived from one specimen sequenced in a study of Ad26.COV2.S vaccination and SARS-CoV-2 variants. This table comes from immunoSEQ multiplex PCR, and its TCRdb copy is limited to in-frame clones, with some not included. Here the sample spans more than 400,000 clones, around 92% being singletons. Indicated treatment: some 20 received Ad26.COV2.S at low or high dose, single or two shots; roughly five received placebo; per-sample allocation not given. Specimen acquisition occurred on day 63 following the initial vaccine or placebo injection. The sequencing used peripheral blood, collected in a trial of Ad26.COV2.S vaccine versus placebo. The source of these receptors is a person between 18 and 65 years old who received the Ad26.COV2.S COVID-19 vaccine or a placebo.

The chain links TRBV6-5 to TRBJ2-5, with 9 bases lining up with TRBD2. J was trimmed by 4 bases and V by 6 bases; bases with no gene match: 6. This CDR3 region has 14 residues. Looked up from germline, CDR1 is MNHEY and CDR2 is SVGAGI. In DNA, the CDR3 is TGTGCCAGCAGACATAGCGGGGGCGGAGAGACCCAGTACTTC. Its protein is CASRHSGGGETQYF.

The chain links TRBV24-1 to TRBJ2-5; either TRBD1 or TRBD2 may supply D (5 bases each). Trimming removed 2 bases at V and 1 base at J, with 16 bases between. This CDR3 is built from 17 residues. The germline gives CDR1 KGHDR, CDR2 SFDVKD. CDR3 nucleotides: TGTGCCACCAGTGATTCAGGCCGGGGCACCCGCCAAGAGACCCAGTACTTC. Protein sequence: CATSDSGRGTRQETQYF.

The V gene is TRBV7-2, the J gene TRBJ1-5, with 7 nucleotides matching TRBD1. CDR3 length: 17 amino acids. CDR1 is SGHTA and CDR2 is FQGNSA in the germline V gene. Trimming at V came to 0 bases and at J to 9 bases, leaving 14 bases not matched to a gene. Here the CDR3 reads CASSLATGQAQRGPQHF. Here the CDR3 DNA reads TGTGCCAGCAGCTTAGCTACTGGACAGGCCCAGAGAGGGCCCCAGCATTTT.

J is TRBJ2-2 and V is TRBV4-1; D remains unclear. The V gene's germline CDR1 is MGHRA and CDR2 YSYEKL. V was pared by 1 base and J by 7 bases, with 13 bases between. The CDR3 runs 15 residues. DNA of the CDR3: TGCGCCAGCAGCCAAGGGAACGGGTATGGCGGGGAGCTGTTTTTT. It is translated as CASSQGNGYGGELFF.

This chain joins TRBV14 and TRBJ1-5; TRBD1 is a possible D gene (5 bases). CDR3 length: 18 residues. Germline CDR1 is SGHDN and CDR2 is FVKESK. Trimming took 0 bases from V and 2 from J, leaving 17 bases between them. The CDR3 DNA is TGTGCCAGCAGCCAAGAGATGCTGGTGGGGGTGGGCAATCAGCCCCAGCATTTT. Residues: CASSQEMLVGVGNQPQHF.

The V and J genes are TRBV28 and TRBJ2-7, with 8 bases that match TRBD1. The V segment lost 3 bases and the J segment 1 base; nucleotides outside the gene matches: 2. There are 14 residues in the CDR3. Germline lookup yields CDR1 MDHEN and CDR2 SYDVKM. The CDR3 DNA reads as TGTGCCAGCAGTTTTGGGACAGGTTCCTACGAGCAGTACTTC. Encoded protein: CASSFGTGSYEQYF.

The rearrangement joins TRBV2 to TRBJ2-7; 8 bases fit TRBD1. With V trimmed by 8 bases and J by 4 bases, 13 bases remained unmatched. The CDR3 sequence is 15 residues long. In germline, CDR1 is SNHLY, CDR2 FYNNEI. CDR3 in amino acids: CASDRDGTGFYEQYF. The CDR3 bases are TGTGCCAGCGATCGGGACGGGACAGGCTTTTACGAGCAGTACTTC. Based on the CDR3 plus reference TRBV2 and TRBJ2-7, the full variable domain is EPEVTQTPSHQVTQMGQEVILRCVPISNHLYFYWYRQILGQKVEFLVSFYNNEISEKSEIFDDQFSVERPDGSNFTLKIRSTKLEDSAMYFCASDRDGTGFYEQYFGPGTRLTVT.

This chain joins TRBV2 and TRBJ2-2; 7 bases fit TRBD2. Germline trimming cut 7 bases from V and 7 bases from J; bases unmatched to any gene: 18. In germline, CDR1 is SNHLY, CDR2 FYNNEI. This CDR3 spans 17 amino acids. The CDR3: CASKRGASGEMGGELFF. In DNA, the CDR3 is TGTGCCAGCAAGAGGGGCGCCAGCGGGGAAATGGGCGGGGAGCTGTTTTTT.

The chain carries TRBV7-2 and TRBJ2-3, with D possibly TRBD2 on 6 matching bases. CDR1 is SGHTA and CDR2 is FQGNSA in the germline V gene. The germline V and J ends were trimmed by 3 bases and 0 bases, with 10 bases remaining between them. CDR3 length equals 15 residues. CDR3 sequence reads: CASSLGGRSTDTQYF. The DNA for the CDR3 is TGTGCCAGCAGCTTGGGGGGACGGAGCACAGATACGCAGTATTTT.

This clone has just a few counts. The chain couples TRBV28 to TRBJ1-2, with TRBD1 as a possible D gene (5 bases). The CDR3 covers 15 residues. Looked up from germline, CDR1 is MDHEN and CDR2 is SYDVKM. V was trimmed by 6 bases and J by 4 bases, leaving 18 bases between them. As DNA, the CDR3 is TGTGCCAGCAGACCGGAGGGGTCTCTGGGCTATGGCTACACCTTC. Translated, it gives CASRPEGSLGYGYTF.

To note about this clone: Other DNA sequences from this sample encode an identical CDR3 as well. This chain connects TRBV27 to TRBJ1-1, with D unresolved. Germline-derived CDR1 and CDR2 are MNHEY and SMNVEV (reference sequence). Trimming took off 4 bases at V and 0 bases at J, with 6 bases between the two ends. CDR3 length equals 13 residues. Here the CDR3 DNA reads TGTGCCAGCAGTTCATTTATGAACACTGAAGCTTTCTTT. As protein: CASSSFMNTEAFF.

This clone has a handful of counts. The genes are TRBV7-2 and TRBJ1-1; D is ambiguous. Germline CDR1 SGHTA, CDR2 FQGNSA. V lost 0 bases, J lost 8 bases, and 13 bases lay in between. The CDR3 loop spans 14 amino acids. CDR3 sequence reads: CASSLAESPVEAFF. The DNA of the CDR3 is TGTGCCAGCAGCTTAGCGGAGAGCCCGGTGGAAGCTTTCTTT. The variable domain in full, completed from reference TRBV7-2 and TRBJ1-1, reads GAGVSQSPSNKVTEKGKDVELRCDPISGHTALYWYRQSLGQGLEFLIYFQGNSAPDKSGLPSDRFSAERTGGSVSTLTIQRTQQEDSAVYLCASSLAESPVEAFFGQGTRLTVV.

The rearrangement uses TRBV7-2 and TRBJ2-3; a possible D gene is TRBD2 (5 bases). The CDR3 is 15 amino acids. CDR1 and CDR2 from the germline V gene are SGHTA and FQGNSA. The V end was cut by 3 bases, the J end by 4 bases, with 14 bases between. In DNA form, the CDR3 reads TGTGCCAGCAGCTTGAGGGTGATTAGGGCAGATACGCAGTATTTT. Protein sequence: CASSLRVIRADTQYF.

The J gene is TRBJ2-3, the V gene TRBV3-1 (or the pseudogene TRBV3-2); 15 nucleotides agree with TRBD2. V trimming: 8 bases; J trimming: 2 bases; junction bases outside the gene matches: 23. This CDR3 contains 22 residues. Germline-derived CDR1 and CDR2 are LGHDT and YNNKEL (reference sequence). CDR3 nucleotides: TGTGCCAGCGCAGCGGGCGCTCCGGGACTAGCGGGGGGCATGGCTGTCACAGATACGCAGTATTTT. Translating it yields CASAAGAPGLAGGMAVTDTQYF.

This chain joins TRBV7-2 and TRBJ2-3; TRBD2 matches at 9 bases. CDR3 length equals 16 residues. V dropped 3 bases and J dropped 4; count of bases not matched to a gene: 8. Germline-derived CDR1 and CDR2 are SGHTA and FQGNSA. CDR3 in DNA: TGTGCCAGCAGCTTCCGGCGGGGGGGTGGGGCAGATACGCAGTATTTT. Translated, it gives CASSFRRGGGADTQYF.